The 6 T cell receptor beta chains below were found in one sample sequenced in a study of blood T cell repertoires in COVID-19. This table comes from immunoSEQ multiplex PCR, and its TCRdb copy is limited to in-frame clones, with some not included. The sample lists more than 95,000 clones, around 82% occurring once. Sequencing was done on a sample of peripheral blood. All receptors come from a man between 60 and 75 years old with acute or convalescent COVID-19.

The sample holds one count of this clone. This rearrangement joins TRBV18 to TRBJ1-1; 8 bases align to TRBD1. CDR1 and CDR2 from the germline V gene are KGHSH and LQKENI. The CDR3 totals 15 residues. V trimming: 6 bases; J trimming: 1 base; junction bases outside the gene matches: 7. The CDR3 DNA sequence: TGTGCCAGCTCCCTCGGGACAGGAGGGAACACTGAAGCTTTCTTT. Amino acids: CASSLGTGGNTEAFF.

V gene TRBV20-1 combines with J gene TRBJ2-3; D call uncertain. The CDR3 is 11 residues long. CDR1 and CDR2 from the germline V gene are DFQATT and SNEGSKA (reference sequence). The V gene lost 6 bases and the J gene lost 6 bases, with 10 bases spanning the gap. The CDR3 DNA follows: TGCAGTGCCCTCCACGGGGATACGCAGTATTTT. It codes for CSALHGDTQYF.

This chain connects TRBV3-1 (or the pseudogene TRBV3-2) to TRBJ1-5; 10 bases map to TRBD1. The CDR3 totals 15 residues. J lost 6 bases, V lost 4 bases, and 6 bases had no gene match. Germline lookup yields CDR1 LGHDT and CDR2 YNNKEL (reference sequence). The chain's CDR3 is CASSPGTGDLQPQHF. CDR3 bases: TGTGCCAGCAGCCCCGGGACAGGGGACCTTCAGCCCCAGCATTTT.

The V call is TRBV5-1, the J call TRBJ2-2, with TRBD1 matching 8 bases. Trimming removed 6 bases from V and 1 base from J; junction bases left unmatched: 2. This CDR3 is built from 14 residues. Looked up from germline, CDR1 is SGHRS and CDR2 is YFSETQ. The CDR3 here is CASTGQGNTGELFF. The CDR3 DNA reads TGCGCCAGCACCGGACAGGGGAACACCGGGGAGCTGTTTTTT.

The rearrangement uses TRBV24-1 and TRBJ1-5; possible D gene TRBD1, 6 bases. This CDR3 has 17 residues. Trimming pared 4 bases from V and 5 bases from J, leaving 20 bases between. Germline loops: CDR1 KGHDR, CDR2 SFDVKD. The CDR3 nucleotides are TGTGCCACCAGTGACTCTGGACCGAGGGGGACCCATCAGCCCCAGCATTTT. Amino acid sequence: CATSDSGPRGTHQPQHF.

V and J are TRBV5-1 and TRBJ2-7; 11 bases align to TRBD2. V shed 1 base and J 2 bases; nucleotides not matched to a gene: 8. The CDR3 extends over 17 amino acids. The germline V gene has CDR1 SGHRS and CDR2 YFSETQ. CDR3: CASSLRASGRQTYEQYF. Written as DNA, the CDR3 is TGCGCCAGCAGCTTGCGGGCTAGCGGGAGGCAGACCTACGAGCAGTACTTC.